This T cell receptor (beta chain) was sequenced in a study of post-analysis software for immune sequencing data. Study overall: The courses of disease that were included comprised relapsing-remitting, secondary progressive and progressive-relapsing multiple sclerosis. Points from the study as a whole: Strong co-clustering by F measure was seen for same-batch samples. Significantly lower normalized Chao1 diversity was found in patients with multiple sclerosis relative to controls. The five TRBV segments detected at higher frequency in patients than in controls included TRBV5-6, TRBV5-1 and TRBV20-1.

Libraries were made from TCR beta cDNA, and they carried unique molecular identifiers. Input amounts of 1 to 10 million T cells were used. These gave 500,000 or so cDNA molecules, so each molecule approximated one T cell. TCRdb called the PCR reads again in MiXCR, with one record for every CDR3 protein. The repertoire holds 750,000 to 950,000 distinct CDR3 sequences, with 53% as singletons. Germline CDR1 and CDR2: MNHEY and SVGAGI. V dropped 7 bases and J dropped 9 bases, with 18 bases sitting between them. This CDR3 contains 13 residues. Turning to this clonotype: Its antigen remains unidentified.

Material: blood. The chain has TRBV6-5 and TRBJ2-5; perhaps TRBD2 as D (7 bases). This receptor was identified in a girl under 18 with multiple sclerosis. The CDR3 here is CASKGGGSRAQYF. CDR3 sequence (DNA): TGTGCCAGCAAGGGGGGGGGATCCAGGGCCCAGTACTTC.